The 20 T cell receptor beta chains reported below all come from one sample, sequenced in a study of CD8+ T cells in alopecia areata. The authors extracted RNA and reverse transcribed it into cDNA as the sequencing template. Produced via immunoSEQ multiplex PCR; TCRdb's table is partial and in-frame only. The data show tens of thousands of clones, 45% to 60% seen once. The sample comprised NKG2D-high CD8+ T cells sorted from blood. The source is a human donor with alopecia areata.

This chain links TRBV27 with TRBJ1-5; D uncertain. Trimming stripped 2 bases from V and 0 bases from J, with 5 bases between. The germline V gene has CDR1 MNHEY and CDR2 SMNVEV (reference sequence). This CDR3 has 14 residues. This CDR3 is CASSLADSNQPQHF. The CDR3 DNA follows: TGTGCCAGCAGTTTAGCCGATAGCAATCAGCCCCAGCATTTT.

This clone was seen a few times. The gene calls are TRBV7-8 and TRBJ2-1, with 8 nucleotides matching TRBD2. Germline CDR1 SGHVS, CDR2 FQNEAQ. The CDR3 consists of 16 residues. The V gene end was trimmed by 5 bases and the J gene end by 4 bases; junction bases not matched to a gene: 10. The CDR3 DNA reads TGTGCCAGCAGCCGTGAAGCGGGAGAGGTGTACAATGAGCAGTTCTTC. Its translation: CASSREAGEVYNEQFF.

There are a few counts of this clone. The chain joins TRBV21-1 to TRBJ2-4. TRBV21-1 constitutes a pseudogene. This CDR3 comprises 17 residues. CDR3 region: CASTQVGLILAKNIQYF. The CDR3 DNA reads as TGTGCCAGCACCCAAGTGGGTCTGATATTAGCCAAAAACATTCAGTACTTC.

In its sample, this clone was seen a few times. CDR3 residues: CASSDTSRWDTQYF. DNA for the CDR3: TGTGCCAGCAGCGACACTTCCAGGTGGGATACGCAGTATTTT. This chain joins TRBV9 and TRBJ2-3, with D unresolved. CDR1 SGDLS and CDR2 YYNGEE come from the germline V gene. This CDR3 is 14 amino acids long. Trimming removed 3 bases from V and 6 bases from J, with 14 bases in between.

This clone came up a few times. The chain couples TRBV23-1 to TRBJ2-2; the D gene is possibly TRBD1 (5 bases). TRBV23-1 counts as an open reading frame of uncertain function. With 3 bases removed from V and 5 bases from J, the gap between germline ends came to 13 bases. The CDR3 has 15 amino acids. The CDR3 sequence: CASSQSPPGTGELFF. CDR3 DNA sequence: TGCGCCAGCAGTCAGTCCCCCCCAGGGACCGGGGAGCTGTTTTTT.

This clone was counted only a few times. The genes are TRBV28 and TRBJ2-1; 11 bases are shared with TRBD2. J was trimmed by 5 bases and V by 3 bases; bases with no gene match: 6. The germline V gene encodes CDR1 MDHEN and CDR2 SYDVKM. CDR3 length equals 16 residues. The CDR3 here is CASSFPGTSGNNEQFF. CDR3 nucleotides: TGTGCCAGCAGTTTTCCAGGGACTAGCGGTAACAATGAGCAGTTCTTC.

The chain is built from TRBV5-6 and TRBJ2-4; D is perhaps TRBD1 or TRBD2 (5 bases each). CDR3 length: 14 residues. Trimming shortened V by 4 bases and J by 9 bases, and 17 bases separated the two germline ends. Germline CDR1 SGHDT, CDR2 YYEEEE. The CDR3 DNA reads as TGTGCCAGCAGCGGGGACGGCTCTGGGGGCATTCAGTACTTC. Its translation is CASSGDGSGGIQYF.

The chain joins TRBV7-9 to TRBJ2-5; 10 nucleotides agree with TRBD1. This CDR3 contains 14 residues. V lost 3 bases and J lost 3; bases outside the gene matches: 1. Germline loops: CDR1 SEHNR, CDR2 FQNEAQ (reference sequence). The CDR3 coding sequence is TGTGCCAGCAGCTTTGGGACAGGGGAAGAGACCCAGTACTTC. Protein sequence: CASSFGTGEETQYF.

The sample holds a few counts of this clone. The rearrangement joins TRBV19 to TRBJ2-1; D is unclear. Trimming took 3 bases from V and 6 from J, leaving 15 bases between them. Germline V gene lookup returns CDR1 LNHDA and CDR2 SQIVND (reference sequence). The CDR3 sequence is 15 residues long. This CDR3 reads CASSIFAIASNEQFF. The CDR3 region has the DNA TGTGCCAGTAGTATCTTCGCTATTGCGTCCAATGAGCAGTTCTTC.

The chain couples TRBV7-2 to TRBJ1-1; D may be TRBD1 (5 bases). The CDR3 has 15 amino acids. CDR1 SGHTA and CDR2 FQGNSA come from the germline V gene. V shed 0 bases and J shed 6 bases, with 14 bases lying between them. The CDR3 reads CASSLALSGRAEAFF. The CDR3 nucleotides read TGTGCCAGCAGCTTAGCCCTTTCGGGACGGGCTGAAGCTTTCTTT.

The chain uses TRBV5-1 and TRBJ1-1; TRBD1 matches 7 bases. Per germline, CDR1 SGHRS and CDR2 YFSETQ. V trimming: 6 bases; J trimming: 5 bases; junction bases outside the gene matches: 1. The CDR3 is 11 residues long. The chain's CDR3 is CASTGGTEAFF. The CDR3 coding sequence is TGCGCCAGCACAGGGGGTACTGAAGCTTTCTTT. Filled out from reference TRBV5-1 and TRBJ1-1, the complete variable domain reads KAGVTQTPRYLIKTRGQQVTLSCSPISGHRSVSWYQQTPGQGLQFLFEYFSETQRNKGNFPGRFSGRQFSNSRSEMNVSTLELGDSALYLCASTGGTEAFFGQGTRLTVV.

The gene calls are TRBV29-1 and TRBJ2-1, with 11 bases identical to TRBD1. CDR3 length equals 14 residues. CDR1 is SQVTM and CDR2 is ANQGSEA in the germline V gene. V shed 7 bases, J shed 6 bases, and the junction held 8 bases outside the gene matches. The CDR3 nucleotides read TGCAGCGCAACCGCCGGGACAGGGGGCAATGAGCAGTTCTTC. Translation gives CSATAGTGGNEQFF.

This clone was observed a handful of times. The chain employs TRBV28 and TRBJ1-5; D possibly corresponds to TRBD1 (5 bases). CDR3 length equals 15 residues. In germline, CDR1 is MDHEN, CDR2 SYDVKM. The V end was cut by 6 bases, the J end by 0 bases, with 12 bases between. The chain's CDR3 is CASREGRASNQPQHF. The CDR3 nucleotides read TGTGCCAGCAGGGAGGGGAGGGCTAGCAATCAGCCCCAGCATTTT.

This clone was seen only once. The V gene is TRBV27, the J gene TRBJ2-7; 8 bases agree with TRBD2. Looked up from germline, CDR1 is MNHEY and CDR2 is SMNVEV (reference sequence). The CDR3 totals 15 residues. Trimming at V came to 6 bases and at J to 0 bases, leaving 7 bases not matched to a gene. CDR3 in DNA: TGTGCCAGCAGCCCCTTCAGCGGGAGCTCCTACGAGCAGTACTTC. This gives the protein CASSPFSGSSYEQYF.

This clone was recorded a few times. This chain joins TRBV29-1 and TRBJ2-1; tentatively, D is TRBD2 (6 bases). The CDR3 length is 14 residues. Germline V gives CDR1 SQVTM, CDR2 ANQGSEA. V was cut by 5 bases and J by 6 bases, with 17 bases left in between. The CDR3 sequence is CSVIPGDWLNEQFF. CDR3 sequence (DNA): TGCAGCGTTATCCCGGGGGATTGGCTCAATGAGCAGTTCTTC.

The sample holds a few counts of this clone. The chain recombines TRBV29-1 with TRBJ2-5; D unclear. In germline, CDR1 is SQVTM, CDR2 ANQGSEA. This CDR3 region has 15 residues. V was trimmed by 3 bases and J by 0 bases, leaving 14 bases between them. The CDR3 reads CSVEGDPSYQETQYF. The DNA for the CDR3 is TGCAGCGTTGAGGGCGACCCCTCGTACCAAGAGACCCAGTACTTC.

This chain joins TRBV27 and TRBJ1-5, with D perhaps matching TRBD1 (5 bases). CDR3 length: 13 amino acids. Looked up from germline, CDR1 is MNHEY and CDR2 is SMNVEV (reference sequence). V was pared by 4 bases and J by 6 bases, with 10 bases between. CDR3 nucleotides: TGTGCCAGCAGTTCGAGGGGAGGTCAGCCCCAGCATTTT. The encoded protein is CASSSRGGQPQHF.

The chain carries TRBV29-1 and TRBJ2-1; weak D call: TRBD1 (6 bases). The V gene lost 4 bases and the J gene lost 9 bases, with 19 bases spanning the gap. CDR3 size: 14 residues. Germline V gene sequence: CDR1 SQVTM, CDR2 ANQGSEA. CDR3 sequence: CSVVLGHHESEQFF. In DNA form, the CDR3 reads TGCAGCGTTGTACTGGGACACCACGAAAGTGAGCAGTTCTTC.

This clone was seen more than once but under ten times. This chain connects TRBV7-9 to TRBJ1-1; D not certain. CDR1 and CDR2 from the germline V gene are SEHNR and FQNEAQ (reference sequence). V lost 2 bases and J 3 bases, leaving 4 bases between the germline ends. This CDR3 contains 12 residues. The CDR3 DNA follows: TGTGCCAGCAGCTTATTCGACACTGAAGCTTTCTTT. The encoded protein is CASSLFDTEAFF.

This clone has a handful of counts. Here the CDR3 DNA reads TGTGCCTGGAGGCAGGGTTACGAGCAGTACTTC. It yields the protein CAWRQGYEQYF. This chain joins TRBV30 and TRBJ2-7, with a tentative D call TRBD1 (5 bases). The V and J ends lost 3 bases and 4 bases respectively, with 7 bases between them. Germline CDR1 reads GTSNPN; CDR2 reads SVGIG (reference sequence). The CDR3 has 11 amino acids.